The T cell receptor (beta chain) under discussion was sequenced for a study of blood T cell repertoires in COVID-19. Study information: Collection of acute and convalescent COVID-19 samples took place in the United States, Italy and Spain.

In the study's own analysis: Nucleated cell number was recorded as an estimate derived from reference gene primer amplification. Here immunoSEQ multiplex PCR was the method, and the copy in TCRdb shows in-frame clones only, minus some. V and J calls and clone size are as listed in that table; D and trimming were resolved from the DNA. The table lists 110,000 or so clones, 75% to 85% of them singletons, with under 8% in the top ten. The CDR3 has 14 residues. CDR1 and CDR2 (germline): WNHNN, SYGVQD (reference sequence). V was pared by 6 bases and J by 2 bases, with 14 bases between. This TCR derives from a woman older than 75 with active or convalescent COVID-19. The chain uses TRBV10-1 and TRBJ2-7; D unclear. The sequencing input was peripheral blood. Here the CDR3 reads CASSAGTVPYEQYF. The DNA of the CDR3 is TGCGCCAGCAGCGCCGGCACAGTCCCCTACGAGCAGTACTTC.